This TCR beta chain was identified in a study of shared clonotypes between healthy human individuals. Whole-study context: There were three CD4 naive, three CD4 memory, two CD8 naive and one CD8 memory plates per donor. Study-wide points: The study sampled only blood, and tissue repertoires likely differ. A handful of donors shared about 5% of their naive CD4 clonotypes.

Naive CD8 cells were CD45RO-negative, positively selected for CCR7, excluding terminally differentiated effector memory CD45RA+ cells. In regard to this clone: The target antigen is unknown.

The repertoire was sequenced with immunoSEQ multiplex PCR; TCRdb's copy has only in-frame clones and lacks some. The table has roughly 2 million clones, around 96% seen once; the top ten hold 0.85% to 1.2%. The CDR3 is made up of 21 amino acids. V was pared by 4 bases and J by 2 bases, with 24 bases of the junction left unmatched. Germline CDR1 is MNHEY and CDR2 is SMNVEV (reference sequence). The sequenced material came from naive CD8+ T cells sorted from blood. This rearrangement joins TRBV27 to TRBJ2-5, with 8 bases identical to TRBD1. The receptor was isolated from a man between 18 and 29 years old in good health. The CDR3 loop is CASSSTSPLLAWTGPQETQYF. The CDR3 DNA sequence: TGTGCCAGCAGTTCAACCAGCCCCCTCTTGGCTTGGACAGGGCCGCAAGAGACCCAGTACTTC.